The present T cell receptor (beta chain) was sequenced within a study of cytomegalovirus exposure and HLA in healthy donors. Study-wide results and limits: One later analysis reportedly identified an Asian-associated ancestry cluster that showed fewer N-insertions than the approximately 710-donor mean.

A remark on this clone: Its antigen is not known.

The PCR employed 60 Vbeta primers together with 13 Jbeta primers. Original data processing: Roughly 10 million shared chains were among the about 80 million unique TCR beta chains that a later analysis counted. Sequencing used immunoSEQ multiplex PCR; TCRdb keeps in-frame clones, though not all of them. V and J calls plus clone size are reproduced from that table; the DNA served to infer D and trimming. The sample lists under 250,000 clones; around 81% were seen once. The V gene end was trimmed by 5 bases and the J gene end by 11 bases; junction bases not matched to a gene: 4. Germline assignment: CDR1 SGHVS and CDR2 FNYEAQ. The CDR3 covers 12 residues.

The V and J genes are TRBV7-6 and TRBJ2-1, with 9 nucleotides matching TRBD1. The sequenced material came from PBMCs. The clonotype originates from a woman between 50 and 59 years old in good health and CMV-seropositive. Here the CDR3 DNA reads TGTGCCAGCAGCCTGGGACAGGGAAAGCAGTTCTTC. Protein: CASSLGQGKQFF.